One T cell receptor (beta chain) is described in this entry. The antigen remains unidentified. The sample originates from a study of cytomegalovirus exposure and HLA in healthy donors. Findings and caveats of the study: Investigators reported 150 to 200 TCR beta chains as tied to cytomegalovirus.

Some clones are missing from TCRdb's copy, which holds only in-frame ones; the method was immunoSEQ multiplex PCR. This table has about 270,000 clones, just over 85% appearing once. This clonotype was sampled from a woman aged 18-30 years in good health and CMV-seronegative. Sequencing was done on a sample of PBMCs.

The CDR3 sequence: CASSEMMQYEQYF. CDR3 DNA sequence: TGTGCCAGCAGTGAAATGATGCAGTACGAGCAGTACTTC. This chain links TRBV25-1 with TRBJ2-7, with D unresolved. Trimming pared 2 bases from V and 4 bases from J, leaving 9 bases between. Germline-derived CDR1 and CDR2 are MGHDK and SYGVNS. The CDR3 consists of 13 residues.